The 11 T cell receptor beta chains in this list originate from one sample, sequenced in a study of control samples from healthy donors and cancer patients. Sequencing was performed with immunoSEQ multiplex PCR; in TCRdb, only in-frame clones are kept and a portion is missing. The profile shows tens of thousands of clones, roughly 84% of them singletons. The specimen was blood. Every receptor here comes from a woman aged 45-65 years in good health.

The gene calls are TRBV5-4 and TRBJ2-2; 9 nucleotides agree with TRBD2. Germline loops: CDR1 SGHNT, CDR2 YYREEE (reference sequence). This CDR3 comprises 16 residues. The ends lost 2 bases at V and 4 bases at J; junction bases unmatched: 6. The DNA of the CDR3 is TGTGCCAGCAGCTTAGGGCGGGGGGGCCCCACCGGGGAGCTGTTTTTT. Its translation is CASSLGRGGPTGELFF.

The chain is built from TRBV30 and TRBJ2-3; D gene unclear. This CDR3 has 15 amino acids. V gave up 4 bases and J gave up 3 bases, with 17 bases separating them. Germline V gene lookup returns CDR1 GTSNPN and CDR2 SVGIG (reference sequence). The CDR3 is CAWMVPGMTTDTQYF. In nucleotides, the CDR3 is TGTGCCTGGATGGTCCCTGGGATGACAACAGATACGCAGTATTTT.

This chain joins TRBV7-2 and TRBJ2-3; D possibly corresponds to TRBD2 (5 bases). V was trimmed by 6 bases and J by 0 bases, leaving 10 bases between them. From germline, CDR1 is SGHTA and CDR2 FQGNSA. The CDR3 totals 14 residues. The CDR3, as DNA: TGTGCCAGCAGATCCCGGACTAGCACAGATACGCAGTATTTT. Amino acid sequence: CASRSRTSTDTQYF. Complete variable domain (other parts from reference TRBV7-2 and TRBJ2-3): GAGVSQSPSNKVTEKGKDVELRCDPISGHTALYWYRQSLGQGLEFLIYFQGNSAPDKSGLPSDRFSAERTGGSVSTLTIQRTQQEDSAVYLCASRSRTSTDTQYFGPGTRLTVL.

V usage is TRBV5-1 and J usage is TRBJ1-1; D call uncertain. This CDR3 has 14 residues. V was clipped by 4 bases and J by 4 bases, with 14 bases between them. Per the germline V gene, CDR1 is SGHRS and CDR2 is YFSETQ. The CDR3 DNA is TGCGCCAGCAGCGGATCTGTAAGTAGCACTGAAGCTTTCTTT. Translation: CASSGSVSSTEAFF.

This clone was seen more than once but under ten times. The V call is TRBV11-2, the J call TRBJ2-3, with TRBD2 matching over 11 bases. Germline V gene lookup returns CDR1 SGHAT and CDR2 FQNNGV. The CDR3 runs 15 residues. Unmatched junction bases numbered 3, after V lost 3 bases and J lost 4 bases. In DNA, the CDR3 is TGTGCCAGCAGCTTTAGCGGGGGGGCCGCAGATACGCAGTATTTT. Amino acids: CASSFSGGAADTQYF.

Here the CDR3 DNA reads TGCGCCAGCAGTGACAGGGGGAAAGAGCAGTACTTC. Amino acid sequence: CASSDRGKEQYF. The chain carries TRBV10-2 and TRBJ2-7; TRBD1 matches at 7 bases. Germline CDR1 and CDR2: WSHSY and SAAADI. The CDR3 is 12 residues long. The V gene end was trimmed by 3 bases and the J gene end by 7 bases; junction bases not matched to a gene: 3.

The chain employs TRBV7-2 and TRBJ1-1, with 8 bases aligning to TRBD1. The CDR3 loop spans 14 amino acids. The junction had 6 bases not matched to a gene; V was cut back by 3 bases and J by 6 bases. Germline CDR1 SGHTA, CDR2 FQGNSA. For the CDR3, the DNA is TGTGCCAGCAGCTTCGACAGGGGCGACGCTGAAGCTTTCTTT. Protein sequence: CASSFDRGDAEAFF.

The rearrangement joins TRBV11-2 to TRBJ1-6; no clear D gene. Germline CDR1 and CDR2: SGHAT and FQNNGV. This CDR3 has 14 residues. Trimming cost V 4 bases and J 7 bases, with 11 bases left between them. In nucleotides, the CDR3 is TGTGCCAGCAGCTCAGAACCTGGAAATTCACCCCTCCACTTT. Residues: CASSSEPGNSPLHF.

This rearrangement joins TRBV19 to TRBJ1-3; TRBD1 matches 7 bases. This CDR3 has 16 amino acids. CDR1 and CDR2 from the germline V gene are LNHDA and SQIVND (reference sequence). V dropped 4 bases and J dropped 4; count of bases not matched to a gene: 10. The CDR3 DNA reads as TGTGCCAGTAGTACAGACAGGGATTCGGTCGGAAACACCATATATTTT. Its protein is CASSTDRDSVGNTIYF.

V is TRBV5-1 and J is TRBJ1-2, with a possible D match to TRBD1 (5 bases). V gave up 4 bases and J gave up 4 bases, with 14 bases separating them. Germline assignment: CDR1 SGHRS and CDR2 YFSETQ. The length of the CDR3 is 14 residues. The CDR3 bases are TGCGCCAGCAGCCCACTACTGGGGGGCTATGGCTACACCTTC. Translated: CASSPLLGGYGYTF.

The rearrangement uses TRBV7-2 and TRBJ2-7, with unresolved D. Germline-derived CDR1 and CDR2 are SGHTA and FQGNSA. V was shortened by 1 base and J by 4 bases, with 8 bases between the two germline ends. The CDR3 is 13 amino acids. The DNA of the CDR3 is TGTGCCAGCAGCTTAGACCCCAAGTACGAGCAGTACTTC. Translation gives CASSLDPKYEQYF.